This is a list of T cell receptor beta chains from one sample in a study of PD-L1 blockade in urothelial cancer. The table came from immunoSEQ multiplex PCR; TCRdb's copy has only in-frame clones and leaves some out. The data hold just over 50,000 clones, with approximately 80% observed a single time. The specimen was PBMCs, collected around atezolizumab (anti-PD-L1) treatment. The origin of the receptors is a man in his 70s with urothelial cancer. CDR3s include the opening cysteine and the closing phenylalanine or tryptophan. D genes are given only for firm matches. Clone size is shown for a subset of rows, as once, few, many or a class of expanded clone.

clone size	V gene	D gene	J gene	CDR3 length	CDR3 protein	CDR3 DNA
-	TRBV7-6	TRBD2	TRBJ2-1	14	CASRGLAGDNEQFF	TGTGCCAGCAGGGGACTAGCGGGGGACAATGAGCAGTTCTTC
few	TRBV2	TRBD1	TRBJ1-6	15	CASTRQGAGNSPLHF	TGTGCCAGCACCCGACAGGGGGCGGGGAATTCACCCCTCCACTTT
-	TRBV6-1	TRBD2	TRBJ2-2	16	CASSEPGLATTGELFF	TGTGCCAGCAGTGAACCGGGACTAGCGACCACCGGGGAGCTGTTTTTT
-	TRBV28	TRBD1	TRBJ1-5	17	CASTAPLGGQGQQPQHF	TGTGCCAGCACCGCCCCGCTCGGGGGACAGGGTCAACAGCCCCAGCATTTT
-	TRBV30	-	TRBJ2-2	14	CAWTTGTNTGELFF	TGTGCCTGGACTACAGGGACAAACACCGGGGAGCTGTTTTTT
-	TRBV18	-	TRBJ2-1	13	CASSPPSGNEQFF	TGTGCCAGCTCACCACCGAGCGGCAATGAGCAGTTCTTC
-	TRBV28	-	TRBJ1-5	18	CASSLGTTTLGSNQPQHF	TGTGCCAGCAGTCTTGGGACAACCACATTAGGCAGCAATCAGCCCCAGCATTTT
many	TRBV7-2	-	TRBJ2-7	13	CASSLNLAYEQYF	TGTGCCAGCAGCTTAAACCTAGCCTACGAGCAGTACTTC
-	TRBV27	TRBD1	TRBJ1-6	16	CASSARQGSYNSPLHF	TGTGCCAGCAGTGCACGACAGGGCTCCTATAATTCACCCCTCCACTTT
once	TRBV11-3	TRBD1	TRBJ1-2	16	CASSLDGAGGGYGYTF	TGTGCCAGCAGCTTAGATGGAGCAGGGGGAGGCTATGGCTACACCTTC
-	TRBV20-1	-	TRBJ2-7	11	CSVKQAYEQYF	TGCAGTGTCAAGCAGGCCTACGAGCAGTACTTC
-	TRBV28	-	TRBJ2-3	19	CASSLRWDKTYLRTDTQYF	TGTGCCAGCAGTTTAAGATGGGACAAAACCTATCTGAGGACAGATACGCAGTATTTT
-	TRBV28	-	TRBJ2-6	13	CASRSSGANVLTF	TGTGCCAGCAGGTCGAGTGGGGCCAACGTCCTGACTTTC
-	TRBV7-8	TRBD2	TRBJ2-7	15	CASSLGTSGGYEQYF	TGTGCCAGCAGCCTCGGGACTAGTGGGGGGTACGAGCAGTACTTC
-	TRBV4-1	TRBD1	TRBJ2-3	14	CASSQDDRVDTQYF	TGCGCCAGCAGCCAAGATGACAGGGTAGATACGCAGTATTTT
-	TRBV2	-	TRBJ2-5	15	CASSSPVAAQETQYF	TGTGCCAGCAGCTCTCCGGTGGCGGCACAAGAGACCCAGTACTTC
-	TRBV11-1	-	TRBJ2-2	15	CASSPPGEIRRKLFF	TGTGCCAGCAGCCCCCCCGGGGAAATACGGAGGAAGCTGTTTTTT
-	TRBV4-3	-	TRBJ2-3	16	CASSQEVTAGTDTQYF	TGCGCCAGCAGCCAAGAAGTGACAGCGGGTACAGATACGCAGTATTTT
-	TRBV19	TRBD2	TRBJ2-1	17	CASNHRAGRGGFNEQFF	TGTGCCAGCAACCACCGCGCTGGACGGGGGGGGTTCAATGAGCAGTTCTTC
-	TRBV4-1	-	TRBJ2-7	18	CASSQEESGGTLSYEQYF	TGCGCCAGCAGCCAAGAGGAATCAGGCGGGACTTTATCCTACGAGCAGTACTTC
-	TRBV19	-	TRBJ2-3	15	CASRPSRGSTDTQYF	TGTGCCAGTCGACCTTCCAGGGGAAGCACAGATACGCAGTATTTT
-	TRBV11-2	-	TRBJ2-5	13	CASSRGRQETQYF	TGTGCCAGCAGCAGAGGGCGCCAAGAGACCCAGTACTTC
-	TRBV9	TRBD1	TRBJ2-7	14	CASSPGQGVREQYF	TGTGCCAGTAGCCCTGGACAGGGGGTCCGGGAGCAGTACTTC
few	TRBV4-2	-	TRBJ1-4	17	CASSQDFSGGEGEKLFF	TGTGCCAGCAGCCAAGACTTCAGCGGGGGAGAAGGGGAAAAACTGTTTTTT
once	TRBV7-2	TRBD2	TRBJ2-7	14	CASSSRGGSYEQYF	TGTGCCAGCAGCTCGAGGGGCGGGAGCTACGAGCAGTACTTC
few	TRBV19	TRBD2	TRBJ2-7	14	CASSVGAGAYEQYF	TGTGCCAGTAGTGTTGGAGCGGGAGCCTACGAGCAGTACTTC
-	TRBV5-6	TRBD1	TRBJ1-5	17	CASSLFREDRYNQPQHF	TGTGCCAGCAGCTTGTTTAGAGAGGACAGGTACAATCAGCCCCAGCATTTT
-	TRBV9	TRBD2	TRBJ2-7	15	CASSVGTSGRYEQYF	TGTGCCAGCAGCGTAGGTACTAGCGGGAGATACGAGCAGTACTTC